This T cell receptor beta chain is drawn from a study of cytomegalovirus exposure and HLA in healthy donors. Study-wide findings and caveats: Within a later analysis, the majority of CMV-associated TCR beta chains appeared HLA-restricted. A few chains tied to CMV proved CMV antigen-specific in vitro.

Concerning this clone: The antigen is unknown.

Trimming left V 7 bases short and J 2 bases short, with 21 bases between. CDR3 length: 17 amino acids. Germline CDR1 and CDR2: LGHNT and FRNRAP. The PCR had 60 Vbeta and 13 Jbeta primers. Profiled with immunoSEQ multiplex PCR; TCRdb holds only in-frame clones, not every one. The sample lists 90,000 to 95,000 clones, around three quarters occurring once. V gene TRBV12-5 combines with J gene TRBJ1-3; TRBD1 might be the D (5 bases). The source of this sequence is a man aged 25-45 years in good health and CMV-seronegative. The sample taken for sequencing was PBMCs. Written as DNA, the CDR3 is TGTGCTAGTGCCCGATCCGGGAGAGGGGAGACTGGAAACACCATATATTTT. Translated: CASARSGRGETGNTIYF.